The clone carrying this T cell receptor beta chain was counted between two and nine times. This entry comes from a study of T-cell reconstitution after alpha-beta-depleted transplantation in children. Trimming shortened V by 3 bases and J by 5 bases, and 7 bases separated the two germline ends. Germline values: CDR1 DFQATT, CDR2 SNEGSKA (reference sequence). The CDR3 contains 11 residues. It was with unique molecular identifiers that the TCRbeta library was prepared. TCRdb re-analysed the PCR reads in MiXCR, keeping a single row per CDR3 protein. The sample records about 610,000 distinct CDR3 sequences, 10% being singletons.

The chain uses TRBV20-1 and TRBJ1-1; D unclear. This material consisted of PBMCs from the stem cell graft donor, taken from the stem cell graft. The receptor was isolated from a human donor who donated a stem cell graft to a child with acute myeloid leukemia. DNA for the CDR3: TGCAGTGCTAGCCAACCTACTGAAGCTTTCTTT. Encoded protein: CSASQPTEAFF.